This T cell receptor beta chain was sequenced for a study of shared clonotypes between healthy human individuals. Whole-study findings and limits: Non-shared clonotypes had lower generation probabilities than those shared by all four donors.

The naive CD8 fraction comprised CD45RO-negative cells positively selected for CCR7 and excluded terminally differentiated effector memory CD45RA+ cells. Trimming pared 4 bases from V and 5 bases from J, leaving 12 bases between. The CDR3 is made up of 13 amino acids. Per germline, CDR1 SNHLY and CDR2 FYNNEI. The table came from immunoSEQ multiplex PCR; TCRdb's copy has only in-frame clones and leaves some out. The sample carries roughly 1,800,000 clones, approximately 94% recorded once. In the case of this clone: No antigen is known for it.

V and J are TRBV2 and TRBJ2-7; D is perhaps TRBD1 (6 bases). The sequence came from a man aged 18-30 years in good health. Specimen: naive CD8+ T cells sorted from blood. CDR3 sequence: CASSGGQRHEQYF. CDR3 nucleotides: TGTGCCAGCAGTGGAGGACAGAGGCACGAGCAGTACTTC.